This T cell receptor (beta chain) was captured by sequencing in a study of cytomegalovirus exposure and HLA in healthy donors. Regarding the study as a whole: TCR beta chain V- and J-gene trimming was linked, in a later analysis, to a missense variant in DCLRE1C. The authors enumerated 150 to 200 TCR beta chains as linked to cytomegalovirus. Exclusion applied to some V segments, including TRBV6-2 and TRBV6-3, as they were indistinguishable.

Germline CDR1 GTSNPN, CDR2 SVGIG (reference sequence). Trimming cost V 5 bases and J 5 bases; bases outside gene matches: 8. The CDR3 loop spans 14 amino acids. Note on this clone: The antigen is undetermined.

The PCR made use of 60 Vbeta and 13 Jbeta primers. Assay used: immunoSEQ multiplex PCR; TCRdb lists only in-frame clones, some missing. This sample has fewer than 180,000 clones; around 74% occur once, and the top ten carry roughly 6%. The source material was PBMCs. This receptor was identified in a man aged 50-60 years in good health and CMV-seropositive. V gene TRBV30 combines with J gene TRBJ2-2; 7 nucleotides align to TRBD2. This CDR3 reads CAWASTSWTGELFF. DNA of the CDR3: TGTGCCTGGGCTTCGACTAGCTGGACCGGGGAGCTGTTTTTT.